The 30 T cell receptor beta chains reported below all come from one sample, sequenced in a study of blood T cells in healthy people across ages. With a J-beta primer mix and a sample-barcoded 5' primer, a second PCR ran about 6 to 11 cycles. Each CDR3 protein gets one entry after TCRdb re-called the 5' RACE reads with MiXCR. This table holds some 730,000 distinct CDR3 sequences, 22% found once. The source material was blood. These receptors were taken from a man aged 65-85 years in good health.

This clonotype was counted at least ten times. This chain joins TRBV2 and TRBJ2-1; 11 bases fit TRBD2. The CDR3 contains 15 residues. Per the germline V gene, CDR1 is SNHLY and CDR2 is FYNNEI. Trimming cost V 4 bases and J 9 bases; bases outside gene matches: 8. In DNA, the CDR3 is TGTGCCAGCAGTGTTAGCGGGAGGGAGACTGGTGAGCAGTTCTTC. Its protein product is CASSVSGRETGEQFF.

The chain recombines TRBV28 with TRBJ2-7, with 11 nucleotides matching TRBD2. The CDR3 contains 15 residues. Germline V gene sequence: CDR1 MDHEN, CDR2 SYDVKM. After removal of 5 bases from V and 3 bases from J, the junction contained 6 bases not matched to a gene. CDR3 bases: TGTGCCAGCAGTCGGTCCGGGACTAGCGGCTACGAGCAGTACTTC. This sequence encodes CASSRSGTSGYEQYF.

This clonotype was counted at least ten times. The chain joins TRBV29-1 to TRBJ2-3; TRBD1 might be the D (6 bases). Germline V gene lookup returns CDR1 SQVTM and CDR2 ANQGSEA. Deletions cut 6 bases from V and 2 bases from J, with 15 bases between. CDR3 length: 14 residues. The CDR3 is CSVSGTPNTDTQYF. CDR3 in DNA: TGCAGCGTCTCCGGGACACCCAACACAGATACGCAGTATTTT.

The gene calls are TRBV14 and TRBJ2-6; D gene ambiguous. This CDR3 spans 15 amino acids. Looked up from germline, CDR1 is SGHDN and CDR2 is FVKESK. V lost 4 bases, J lost 0 bases, and 7 bases lay in between. The CDR3 bases are TGTGCCAGCAGCCGTCTGAGCTCTGGGGCCAACGTCCTGACTTTC. Amino acid sequence: CASSRLSSGANVLTF.

This clonotype occurred a few times. V usage is TRBV5-1 and J usage is TRBJ2-3; possibly TRBD1 for D (5 bases). This CDR3 spans 13 amino acids. V shed 3 bases and J shed 4 bases, with 9 bases lying between them. Per the germline V gene, CDR1 is SGHRS and CDR2 is YFSETQ. Written as DNA, the CDR3 is TGCGCCAGCAGCTCGCAGGGCCCAGATACGCAGTATTTT. This translates into CASSSQGPDTQYF.

The chain has TRBV5-1 and TRBJ2-3; D is unclear. CDR3 length: 16 residues. Trimming cost V 4 bases and J 2 bases, with 17 bases left between them. Germline assignment: CDR1 SGHRS and CDR2 YFSETQ. CDR3 sequence: CASSTNFQVFTDTQYF. The CDR3 nucleotides are TGCGCCAGCAGCACAAATTTCCAGGTCTTCACAGATACGCAGTATTTT. The variable domain in full, completed from reference TRBV5-1 and TRBJ2-3, reads KAGVTQTPRYLIKTRGQQVTLSCSPISGHRSVSWYQQTPGQGLQFLFEYFSETQRNKGNFPGRFSGRQFSNSRSEMNVSTLELGDSALYLCASSTNFQVFTDTQYFGPGTRLTVL.

This clonotype has only a few counts. The chain is built from TRBV29-1 and TRBJ2-7; tentative D call: TRBD2 (6 bases). Germline CDR1 reads SQVTM; CDR2 reads ANQGSEA. V was pared by 4 bases and J by 6 bases, with 19 bases between. The CDR3 runs to 14 residues. The CDR3 DNA follows: TGCAGCGTTGTCCCGTGGGACTCGGTGGGCGAGCAGTACTTC. Its translation: CSVVPWDSVGEQYF.

There are a few counts of this clonotype. The CDR3 DNA sequence: TGTGCCAGCAGTTTTGGGACCACAGGGGGCTACACCTTC. Its protein product is CASSFGTTGGYTF. The V gene is TRBV12-3 or TRBV12-4, the J gene TRBJ1-2; tentative D call: TRBD1 (6 bases). This CDR3 is built from 13 residues. The V and J ends lost 3 bases and 8 bases respectively, with 13 bases between them.

The CDR3 loop is CASSQDPGGIGGYTF. CDR3 coding DNA: TGTGCCAGCAGCCAAGATCCCGGGGGTATTGGTGGCTACACCTTC. J is TRBJ1-2 and V is TRBV14; weak D call: TRBD1 (5 bases). There are 15 residues in the CDR3. Germline CDR1 and CDR2: SGHDN and FVKESK. Trimming pared 0 bases from V and 7 bases from J, leaving 15 bases between.

This clonotype was picked up a small number of times. V gene TRBV4-1 combines with J gene TRBJ1-2; no definite D call. Germline assignment: CDR1 MGHRA and CDR2 YSYEKL. The CDR3 runs to 18 residues. The V and J ends lost 0 bases and 2 bases respectively, with 19 bases between them. CDR3 coding DNA: TGCGCCAGCAGCCAAGATCAAATCACGCCGAATCGAAACTATGGCTACACCTTC. Its protein is CASSQDQITPNRNYGYTF.

This clonotype was observed a few times. This chain uses TRBV2 with TRBJ2-2, with TRBD2 identical over 11 bases. V was pared by 8 bases and J by 8 bases, with 13 bases of the junction left unmatched. CDR1 is SNHLY and CDR2 is FYNNEI in the germline V gene. This CDR3 is 16 amino acids long. This CDR3 is CASHASGGPNRGELFF. The CDR3 nucleotides read TGTGCCAGCCACGCTAGCGGGGGGCCTAACAGAGGGGAGCTGTTTTTT.

This clonotype showed up just a few times. This chain links TRBV12-3 or TRBV12-4 with TRBJ1-2, with D perhaps TRBD1 (5 bases). This CDR3 region has 14 residues. V was shortened by 6 bases and J by 4 bases, with 15 bases between the two germline ends. The CDR3: CASSQSDSSYGYTF. The CDR3 DNA is TGTGCCAGCAGCCAATCTGACAGTTCCTATGGCTACACCTTC.

This chain connects TRBV5-1 to TRBJ2-4, with TRBD2 matching over 7 bases. Per the germline V gene, CDR1 is SGHRS and CDR2 is YFSETQ. The CDR3 totals 14 residues. V lost 0 bases to trimming and J lost 8 bases; unmatched junction nucleotides: 5. The DNA for the CDR3 is TGCGCCAGCAGCTTGGGACTAGCCTCGGACATTCAGTACTTC. Protein sequence: CASSLGLASDIQYF.

This clonotype has just a few counts. The V and J genes are TRBV7-9 and TRBJ2-5; 8 positions agree with TRBD2. The J call may be in error: the DNA end matches TRBJ2-7 better. CDR3 length equals 13 residues. In germline, CDR1 is SEHNR, CDR2 FQNEAQ (reference sequence). The CDR3 coding sequence is TGTGCCAGCAGCTTCGGCGGGACTAGCGAGCAGTACTTC. Its translation is CASSFGGTSEQYF.

This chain connects TRBV12-3 or TRBV12-4 to TRBJ2-5; D gene ambiguous. The CDR3 consists of 13 residues. Trimming took off 2 bases at V and 5 bases at J, with 9 bases between the two ends. The CDR3: CASSLIQSETQYF. DNA of the CDR3: TGTGCCAGCAGTTTAATCCAGTCGGAGACCCAGTACTTC.

V gene TRBV29-1 combines with J gene TRBJ2-2, with D possibly called TRBD1 or TRBD2 (6 bases each). This CDR3 comprises 12 residues. V lost 6 bases and J 5 bases, leaving 10 bases between the germline ends. Germline values: CDR1 SQVTM, CDR2 ANQGSEA. The CDR3 spells CSVKGGTGELFF. CDR3 DNA sequence: TGCAGCGTCAAAGGGGGGACCGGGGAGCTGTTTTTT.

The chain uses TRBV7-9 and TRBJ2-2; unclear D gene. Trimming pared 5 bases from V and 0 bases from J, leaving 13 bases between. The CDR3 runs to 16 residues. Germline-derived CDR1 and CDR2 are SEHNR and FQNEAQ (reference sequence). CDR3 amino acids: CASSPLASPNTGELFF. CDR3 nucleotide sequence: TGTGCCAGCAGCCCCCTGGCAAGTCCGAACACCGGGGAGCTGTTTTTT.

V and J are TRBV7-9 and TRBJ2-1; D gene uncertain. CDR1 and CDR2 from the germline V gene are SEHNR and FQNEAQ (reference sequence). The CDR3 is 14 amino acids. Trimming removed 4 bases at V and 0 bases at J, with 7 bases between. The CDR3 DNA reads as TGTGCCAGCAGCTCCTACCCCTCCTACAATGAGCAGTTCTTC. It is translated as CASSSYPSYNEQFF.

The V gene is TRBV6-6, the J gene TRBJ2-1; D unresolved. The CDR3 runs to 13 residues. V was pared by 8 bases and J by 8 bases, with 16 bases between. Germline CDR1 is MNHNY and CDR2 is SVGAGI (reference sequence). CDR3 nucleotides: TGTGCCAGCCAGCTTTTCTCAGCCCATGAGCAGTTCTTC. It codes for CASQLFSAHEQFF.

This clonotype was seen a handful of times. This sequence joins TRBV12-3 or TRBV12-4 and TRBJ2-7; either TRBD1 or TRBD2 may fit D (6 bases each). The CDR3 runs 15 residues. V was trimmed by 7 bases and J by 0 bases, leaving 16 bases between them. CDR3 sequence (DNA): TGTGCCAGCACTCACGGGGGCGGGCCCTCCTACGAGCAGTACTTC. Protein sequence: CASTHGGGPSYEQYF.

A few counts support this clonotype. This sequence joins TRBV6-5 and TRBJ2-5; no clear D. V shed 2 bases and J shed 2 bases, with 12 bases lying between them. Germline-derived CDR1 and CDR2 are MNHEY and SVGAGI. The CDR3 consists of 15 residues. The CDR3 is CASSYRPWAQETQYF. The CDR3, as DNA: TGTGCCAGCAGTTACCGCCCGTGGGCACAAGAGACCCAGTACTTC.

This clonotype was seen a few times. The chain combines TRBV6-6 with TRBJ2-3; D is ambiguous. V lost 4 bases to trimming and J lost 5 bases, with 13 bases between them. The germline V gene encodes CDR1 MNHNY and CDR2 SVGAGI (reference sequence). The CDR3 sequence is 14 residues long. CDR3 bases: TGTGCCAGCAGTTCCCTCGTGCGTGGAGATACGCAGTATTTT. Its translation: CASSSLVRGDTQYF.

The rearrangement uses TRBV25-1 and TRBJ2-3; 7 bases are a match to TRBD2. The CDR3 is made up of 15 amino acids. The trim removed 7 bases at V and 4 bases at J, leaving 11 bases unmatched. Germline CDR1 MGHDK, CDR2 SYGVNS. For the CDR3, the DNA is TGTGCCAGCACCGAATGGGGGACTACCGCAGATACGCAGTATTTT. It yields the protein CASTEWGTTADTQYF.

The chain links TRBV9 to TRBJ2-3; 7 nucleotides agree with TRBD1. Trimming cost V 5 bases and J 6 bases; bases outside gene matches: 15. This CDR3 spans 16 amino acids. CDR1 is SGDLS and CDR2 is YYNGEE in the germline V gene. CDR3 protein: CASRSHRGDKRDTQYF. The CDR3, as DNA: TGTGCCAGCAGGTCCCACAGGGGCGACAAAAGGGATACGCAGTATTTT.

The V call is TRBV6-5, the J call TRBJ1-5; TRBD1 is a possible D gene (6 bases). The CDR3 contains 15 residues. V lost 2 bases and J lost 4, with 12 bases in between. The germline V gene encodes CDR1 MNHEY and CDR2 SVGAGI. CDR3 loop: CASSYTGQGNQPQHF. CDR3 sequence (DNA): TGTGCCAGCAGTTACACGGGCCAGGGGAATCAGCCCCAGCATTTT.

The rearrangement uses TRBV27 and TRBJ1-1; D is possibly TRBD1 (6 bases). Per the germline V gene, CDR1 is MNHEY and CDR2 is SMNVEV (reference sequence). Trimming removed 8 bases at V and 1 base at J, with 11 bases between. The length of the CDR3 is 13 residues. CDR3 protein: CASATGRNTEAFF. DNA for the CDR3: TGTGCCAGCGCAACAGGGAGGAACACTGAAGCTTTCTTT.

The gene calls are TRBV3-1 and TRBJ1-4; possible D gene TRBD1, 6 bases. V lost 8 bases and J lost 11, with 21 bases in between. This CDR3 is 14 amino acids long. CDR1 is LGHDT, CDR2 YNNKEL, per germline (reference sequence). CDR3 protein: CASHPRGVPGKLFF. Written as DNA, the CDR3 is TGTGCCAGCCACCCAAGGGGGGTTCCGGGGAAACTGTTTTTT.

This clonotype showed up many times. The chain joins TRBV20-1 to TRBJ2-2, with 7 bases lining up with TRBD1. The germline V gene encodes CDR1 DFQATT and CDR2 SNEGSKA (reference sequence). The V and J ends lost 4 bases and 6 bases, in that order; junction bases with no gene match: 8. The CDR3 is made up of 14 amino acids. The CDR3: CSANRQGLAGELFF. The CDR3 bases are TGCAGTGCTAACCGACAGGGTCTGGCCGGGGAGCTGTTTTTT.

This sequence joins TRBV10-3 and TRBJ1-2, with 10 bases identical to TRBD1. The CDR3 sequence is 17 residues long. Germline V gene sequence: CDR1 ENHRY, CDR2 SYGVKD. V gave up 6 bases and J gave up 0 bases; unmatched junction bases: 10. CDR3 bases: TGTGCCATCAGGCCCGCCGGGACAGGGGAAGCTAACTATGGCTACACCTTC. Translated: CAIRPAGTGEANYGYTF.

This clonotype has more than one count but fewer than ten. The chain couples TRBV14 to TRBJ2-3, with TRBD2 matching over 9 bases. V lost 4 bases and J lost 8; bases outside the gene matches: 7. Germline V gene data show CDR1 as SGHDN and CDR2 as FVKESK. The CDR3 is 14 amino acids. CDR3 protein: CASSLAGAPSTQYF. DNA for the CDR3: TGTGCCAGCAGCCTAGCGGGGGCTCCGTCTACGCAGTATTTT.